This T cell receptor beta chain emerged from a study of immune heterogeneity within non-small cell lung tumors. This clonotype was observed at least ten times. Per sample, roughly 570 ng of bulk tumor genomic DNA was the template used. During surgery, several far-apart biopsies were obtained from every primary tumor. Curative surgery was performed on patients who had untreated, newly diagnosed non-small cell lung cancer. TCR beta CDR3 was amplified by multiplex PCR using 32 V and 13 J primers. TCRdb analysed the multiplex PCR reads with MiXCR anew, one entry per CDR3 protein. The sample yields around 21,000 distinct CDR3 sequences, less than 35% seen once. The receptor was isolated from a man aged 40-50 years with non-small cell lung cancer. The specimen was lung tumor tissue.

DNA of the CDR3: TGCGCCAGCAGCCAAGATGCAGGACTTTTTACCTACGAGCAGTACTTC. Translated, it gives CASSQDAGLFTYEQYF. The chain joins TRBV4-1 to TRBJ2-7; weak D call: TRBD2 (5 bases). Germline values: CDR1 MGHRA, CDR2 YSYEKL. V was trimmed by 0 bases and J by 2 bases, leaving 14 bases between them. The CDR3 contains 16 residues.